This TCR beta chain was obtained from a study of T cell changes during pregnancy in multiple sclerosis. Assay: immunoSEQ multiplex PCR; the TCRdb copy retains only in-frame clones and omits some. The data contain 36,000 or so clones, about 88% of them seen just once; the ten biggest clones take up roughly 10%. In this sample, this clone turned up once. Germline CDR1 and CDR2: SGHTA and FQGNSA. With 4 bases removed from V and 1 base from J, the gap between germline ends came to 13 bases. This CDR3 region has 15 residues. The input for sequencing was CD8+ T cells from peripheral blood mononuclear cells, taken in the third trimester of pregnancy. V usage is TRBV7-2 and J usage is TRBJ2-5; possible D gene TRBD1, 5 bases. The TCR sequence derives from a female donor with multiple sclerosis, enrolled in a pregnancy study. This CDR3 reads CASSSRQTLQETQYF. The CDR3 region has the DNA TGTGCCAGCAGCTCGCGACAGACACTCCAAGAGACCCAGTACTTC. Based on the CDR3 plus reference TRBV7-2 and TRBJ2-5, the full variable domain is GAGVSQSPSNKVTEKGKDVELRCDPISGHTALYWYRQSLGQGLEFLIYFQGNSAPDKSGLPSDRFSAERTGGSVSTLTIQRTQQEDSAVYLCASSSRQTLQETQYFGPGTRLLVL.